Here is one T cell receptor beta chain with its context. Its recognized antigen is unknown. Nothing much larger sits one base from this clone, and base qualities are not available. Library prep was done by the immunoSEQ multiplex PCR assay. For the multiplex PCR, a mixture combining 60 forward primers for TCR Vbeta segments and 13 reverse primers for TCR Jbeta segments was used. The CDR3 region of rearranged TCR beta genes was amplified from genomic DNA by a multiplex PCR assay. The Illumina HiSeq System was used to sequence the amplified TCR beta libraries as 87-base-pair reads. Under the source paper's analysis protocol: A later analysis tallied around 87 million unique TCR beta chains across the 640 or so repertoires, and about 12 million of those chains were shared by two or more donors. A nearest-neighbor algorithm error-corrected the raw reads and collapsed the reads into unique sequences, merging closely related sequences to remove PCR and sequencing errors. V, D and J gene segments were assigned by aligning CDR3 sequences to IMGT reference sequences. For a sequence to be retained, at least a six-nucleotide match to both a V gene segment and a J gene segment was required. A rearrangement was called productive if the CDR3 had no stop codons and remained in frame with V and J, and every other rearrangement was called non-productive. CDR3 was defined by IMGT convention, running from the second conserved V-encoded cysteine to the conserved J-encoded phenylalanine. The earlier analysis of 500 to 750 of the donors excluded any sequence lacking an unambiguous match to a single V gene segment. An earlier analysis of fewer than 750 of the donors called V segments functional above 56.7% productive rearrangements and segregating when the between-donor standard deviation exceeded 5%. A statistical classification framework was developed to diagnose cytomegalovirus status using the catalog of TCR beta chain sequences. V and J gene assignment, in a later analysis, came from comparing TCR nucleotide sequences with IMGT/GENE-DB human TR gene sequences. Using the TCRdist pipeline, a later analysis assigned CDR3 sequences along with most-parsimonious VDJ recombination scenarios. In a later analysis, each TCR beta chain was defined by its CDR3 amino acid sequence together with its V-gene family, and reads lacking a unique V-gene family were excluded. To address suspected cross-contamination and a sequencing artifact, a later analysis removed some 620 highly shared, low-generation-probability nucleotide sequences. For each public chain, a later analysis derived a clonal expansion index from normalized ranks of inferred template counts within each repertoire. A later analysis computed generation probabilities with a VDJ recombination model fitted to out-of-frame rearrangements, and checked the results against IGoR. In a later analysis, hypergeometric tests were used to score TCR-TCR, TCR-HLA and TCR-CMV co-occurrence, with a repertoire-size bias correction applied to TCR pairs. In a later analysis, false discovery rates were estimated by permuting HLA or CMV assignments 20 times. In a later analysis, co-occurring TCRs were grouped using DBSCAN, and TCRdist sequence similarity was added for clustering within HLA-allele-positive subsets. Repertoires with fewer than 30,000 or more than 120,000 public chains, plus five repertoires with anomalous nucleotide sharing, were excluded from co-occurrence clustering. TCRdb limited this immuneACCESS table to in-frame rearrangements with V and J called. A share of clones is missing; checked studies link under half to unresolved V genes, and the rest is unexplained. V and J calls plus clone size are reproduced from that table; the DNA served to infer D and trimming. Here the sample has about 180,000 clones; about four fifths occur a single time. 6% to 7.5% of the sample is held by the ten biggest clonotypes.

CDR1 and CDR2 are read off the germline V gene (reference sequence) as MNHNY and SVGAGI. The V end loses 2 bases and the J end loses 3 bases, and a stretch of 10 bases separates them. The CDR3 runs 14 amino acids, cysteine and phenylalanine included. Solely the CDR3 DNA is kept, with 42 bases framed from the first base. The cohort comprised approximately 700 healthy bone marrow donors. Cohort members were all nominally healthy when sampled, although unrecorded immune exposures were likely present. The donor tested CMV seropositive and was one of the 289 seropositive cohort members. A peripheral blood sample was collected from each donor, and TCR beta sequencing was performed on peripheral blood mononuclear cells. Genomic DNA extraction from the blood cell samples was performed with the Qiagen DNeasy Blood Extraction Kit. This sample stems from a study of cytomegalovirus exposure and HLA in healthy donors (dated by TCRdb to 2015 to 2018). With respect to the entire study: According to an earlier analysis of a few hundred of the donors, about 179 million T cells yielded roughly 110 million unique TCR beta sequences and more than 250 Gb of sequence data. About 300 gigabases of sequencing data and approximately 84 million unique TCR sequences were included in an early release covering 550 to 800 HLA-typed donors. The genetic ancestry cluster associated with self-reported Caucasian donors included 81% of the approximately 410 genotyped donors. The study aimed to test whether cataloging public T cell receptors could reveal signatures of past pathogen exposure. The T cell repertoires of around 730 subjects were profiled by immunosequencing and related to cytomegalovirus serostatus. In addition to the first cohort of about 650 subjects, a separate validation cohort of 120 different subjects was used. High-throughput TCR immunosequencing, statistical association of individual TCRs with disease status, and machine learning were combined to predict cytomegalovirus infection status. A later analysis re-examined previously published TCR beta repertoires from about 700 donors and added high-resolution HLA genotyping to investigate patterns of TCR occurrence. Rather than drawing on any new phenotypic data, the later analysis identified candidate immune exposures from TCR beta sequences and the way those sequences occurred across donors. An earlier analysis of roughly 580 of the donors used high-throughput TCR beta sequencing to judge whether each TCR beta V gene segment behaved as functional or pseudogenic. Alongside the repertoire data, information on donor age, sex, ethnicity and CMV serostatus was compiled. A later genetic analysis used genome-wide SNP genotypes for 398 of the 666 donors, treating that subset as a discovery cohort. Every discovery cohort repertoire had been produced on one sequencing platform. HLA typing covered class I and class II loci at four-digit resolution. The number of donors typed differed by locus, with about 629-630 for A, B, C, DRB1 and DQB1, more than 500 for DQA1, about 610 for DPA1, and roughly 450 for DPB1. A handful of DR-DQ haplotypes were handled as single units for association and clustering because linkage in the cohort was strong. Among some 400 genotyped donors of the cohort, an average of roughly 230,000 unique TCR beta nucleotide sequences was sequenced per donor, of which 15% to 20% were non-productive. The study at large found these results: A later genetic analysis associated a missense DCLRE1C variant with V-gene and J-gene trimming of TCR beta chains, and an independent cohort replicated the association. The study listed 170 or so TCR beta chains as associated with cytomegalovirus. For the cohort, immune exposure information was limited to CMV serostatus. A further reported finding was that TCR beta sequences accurately predicted the HLA-A and HLA-B alleles for most subjects in the first cohort. In a later analysis, the rate of TCR association differed among HLA loci, with DRB1 alleles having the most associated TCRs and HLA-C alleles having the fewest. Approximately 18 rarely observed V segments, including chromosome 9 orphons, were excluded from the earlier analysis of a few hundred of the donors because counts were too low. Because the 87-base-pair reads could not distinguish some IMGT-functional V segments, including TRBV6-2 and TRBV6-3, those segments were excluded. In a later analysis, most CMV-associated TCR beta chains were found to appear HLA-restricted, with HLA associations seemingly driven largely by CMV exposure. An earlier analysis of roughly 570 of the donors showed that most TCR beta V segments appeared in productive rearrangements either about 90% or about 30% of the time, which broadly matched IMGT annotations. Roughly uniform sequencing depth across donors was assumed in presence/absence analyses, although this assumption may not hold. The cohort was sequenced for TCR beta chains only, and without alpha or paired-chain data the features that could be detected were limited. Because HLA typing was missing for some donors at each locus, association tests included only the typed subset. While some public TCRs were present in many individuals, most TCR sequences turned up only very rarely across donors. The authors suggested that the approach could potentially be extended to other disease states and immunological phenotypes. When HLA alleles, especially DR and DQ, strongly co-occurred, attributing TCR associations to individual alleles was difficult. A later genetic analysis reported fewer N-insertions in productive TCRs among donors in an Asian-associated ancestry cluster than the roughly 700-donor mean. A cluster of highly shared sequence variants was judged likely to represent a technical artifact of the sequencing pipeline. In a later analysis, HLA-associated TCR beta chains showed more clonal expansion and lower generation probabilities than non-associated chains that were equally common. The classifier was reported to diagnose cytomegalovirus status with high specificity and sensitivity in both the original cohort and the validation cohort. According to a later analysis, parvovirus B19, influenza, CMV and Epstein-Barr virus appeared linked to several top co-occurrence clusters. Three of the identified cytomegalovirus-associated TCR beta chains were confirmed in vitro to be specific for cytomegalovirus antigens. Linkage disequilibrium might explain the correlated functional status among segregating V segments, but an unknown experimental factor could not be ruled out. In a later analysis, 16,951 TCR beta sequences were associated with specific HLA alleles at a false discovery rate of 0.05.

The V gene is TRBV6-6 and the J gene is TRBJ2-5; the D segment could be TRBD2, given 5 matching bases. This TCR derives from a man younger than 40 in good health and CMV-seropositive. Sequenced: PBMCs. The CDR3 protein: CASSYGGQEETQYF. The nucleotide sequence is TGTGCCAGCAGTTACGGCGGGCAGGAAGAGACCCAGTACTTC.